These 4 T cell receptor beta chains came from one sample sequenced in a study of post-analysis software for immune sequencing data. Study results and limitations: With TRBV5-6, TRBV5-1 and TRBV20-1 included, about five TRBV segments were more frequent in patients than in controls.

Sequencing libraries made from TCR beta cDNA carried unique molecular identifiers. Each CDR3 protein gets one entry after TCRdb re-called the PCR reads with MiXCR. In the table there are some 690,000 distinct CDR3 sequences, about 27% of which are singletons. No antigen has been identified for these receptors. Input material: blood. All receptors come from a girl aged 10 to 17 with multiple sclerosis.

This clonotype has more than one count but fewer than ten. The chain has TRBV24-1 and TRBJ2-1, with D tentatively TRBD1 or TRBD2 (5 bases each). The V gene's germline CDR1 is KGHDR and CDR2 SFDVKD. The CDR3 runs 15 residues. V was trimmed by 4 bases and J by 5 bases, leaving 14 bases between them. Here the CDR3 DNA reads TGTGCCACCAGTGACCGAGGGACCGACCACAATGAGCAGTTCTTC. This translates into CATSDRGTDHNEQFF.

This clonotype occurred many times. V gene TRBV28 combines with J gene TRBJ2-7; 9 positions match TRBD1. This CDR3 contains 14 residues. Germline loops: CDR1 MDHEN, CDR2 SYDVKM. Trimming cost V 6 bases and J 0 bases; bases outside gene matches: 3. CDR3 amino acids: CASREQGASYEQYF. CDR3 DNA sequence: TGTGCCAGCAGGGAACAGGGGGCCTCCTACGAGCAGTACTTC.

This clonotype was observed a few times. The V and J genes are TRBV10-3 and TRBJ2-7, with 8 bases identical to TRBD2. The CDR3 loop spans 17 amino acids. The V and J ends lost 0 bases and 6 bases, in that order; junction bases with no gene match: 13. The germline CDR1 and CDR2 sequences are ENHRY and SYGVKD. The CDR3 here is CAISESIISSGGGEQYF. The CDR3 DNA follows: TGTGCCATCAGTGAGTCGATTATAAGCTCCGGGGGGGGCGAGCAGTACTTC.

This rearrangement joins TRBV4-1 to TRBJ2-7; D remains unclear. Germline CDR1 MGHRA, CDR2 YSYEKL. This CDR3 is 14 amino acids long. Deletions cut 4 bases from V and 4 bases from J, with 14 bases between. As DNA, the CDR3 is TGCGCCAGCAGCCCCCGGCGGAAGGTATACGAGCAGTACTTC. Translated: CASSPRRKVYEQYF.